This passage covers 20 T cell receptor beta chains from one sample sequenced in a study of T cells after yellow fever vaccination. TCRdb reprocessed the 5' RACE reads with MiXCR, giving one entry per CDR3 protein. The table shows 550,000 to 750,000 distinct CDR3 sequences, with about 13% occurring only once. The specimen was PBMCs, collected on the day of the yellow fever booster vaccination. The receptors here all came from a man aged 25 to 45 who received the YFV17D yellow fever vaccine.

V usage is TRBV28 and J usage is TRBJ2-2; D gene unclear. CDR3 length: 18 residues. V lost 6 bases and J lost 4, with 24 bases in between. Germline V CDR1 and CDR2: MDHEN, SYDVKM. CDR3 residues: CASSLRVMAEISTGELFF. The CDR3 DNA reads TGTGCCAGCAGCTTGCGAGTAATGGCGGAAATAAGCACCGGGGAGCTGTTTTTT.

The V gene is TRBV6-2 or TRBV6-3, the J gene TRBJ2-7; 8 bases align to TRBD1. This CDR3 is 17 amino acids long. Germline V gene sequence: CDR1 MNHEY, CDR2 SVGEGT. V dropped 9 bases and J dropped 3; count of bases not matched to a gene: 19. The CDR3 DNA is TGTGCCAGTGAGGATCCTATCGGACAGGGAAGCCGCTACGAGCAGTACTTC. Translated, it gives CASEDPIGQGSRYEQYF.

The chain uses TRBV10-3 and TRBJ2-7, with 7 bases lining up with TRBD2. This CDR3 is 14 amino acids long. Trimming cost V 5 bases and J 1 base; bases outside gene matches: 5. Germline values: CDR1 ENHRY, CDR2 SYGVKD. Here the CDR3 reads CAISSAGESYEQYF. In DNA, the CDR3 is TGTGCCATCAGTAGTGCGGGAGAGTCCTACGAGCAGTACTTC.

The rearrangement uses TRBV20-1 and TRBJ2-3, with 11 positions matching TRBD2. Germline V gene sequence: CDR1 DFQATT, CDR2 SNEGSKA (reference sequence). CDR3 length: 15 residues. V lost 6 bases and J lost 5; bases outside the gene matches: 10. The CDR3 region is CSARPSGRTEDTQYF. CDR3 nucleotides: TGCAGTGCCAGGCCTAGCGGGAGGACCGAAGATACGCAGTATTTT.

The CDR3: CASSSRTGAGNEQFF. The CDR3 bases are TGCGCCAGCAGCTCTAGGACAGGGGCTGGAAATGAGCAGTTCTTC. The V call is TRBV5-1, the J call TRBJ2-1; 9 bases align to TRBD1. The CDR3 is 15 amino acids. The trim removed 3 bases at V and 7 bases at J, leaving 8 bases unmatched. Looked up from germline, CDR1 is SGHRS and CDR2 is YFSETQ. Together with reference TRBV5-1 and TRBJ2-1, the CDR3 gives the full variable domain: KAGVTQTPRYLIKTRGQQVTLSCSPISGHRSVSWYQQTPGQGLQFLFEYFSETQRNKGNFPGRFSGRQFSNSRSEMNVSTLELGDSALYLCASSSRTGAGNEQFFGPGTRLTVL.

A few counts support this clonotype. The gene calls are TRBV21-1 and TRBJ2-7. TRBV21-1 is described as a pseudogene. This CDR3 has 13 residues. The CDR3 region is CASTPMRSYEQYF. CDR3 DNA: TGTGCCAGCACCCCAATGCGCTCCTACGAGCAGTACTTC.

V gene TRBV23-1 combines with J gene TRBJ2-7; 7 bases are a match to TRBD1. TRBV23-1 is identified as an open reading frame with a role that is uncertain. V was pared by 5 bases and J by 1 base, with 14 bases of the junction left unmatched. The CDR3 extends over 17 amino acids. The CDR3 is CASSYDRVPPGSYEQYF. In DNA form, the CDR3 reads TGCGCCAGCAGTTACGACAGGGTCCCCCCCGGTTCCTACGAGCAGTACTTC.

The gene calls are TRBV4-1 and TRBJ2-7; no reliable D call. From germline, CDR1 is MGHRA and CDR2 YSYEKL. Deletions cut 3 bases from V and 7 bases from J, with 7 bases between. CDR3 length equals 11 residues. The CDR3 spells CASSHLEEQYF. CDR3 nucleotides: TGCGCCAGCAGCCACCTCGAGGAGCAGTACTTC.

In this sample, this clonotype turned up a few times. The chain employs TRBV6-5 and TRBJ2-1; D is perhaps TRBD2 (6 bases). This CDR3 region has 17 residues. Per germline, CDR1 MNHEY and CDR2 SVGAGI. Trimming took 0 bases from V and 0 from J, leaving 12 bases between them. As DNA, the CDR3 is TGTGCCAGCAGTTACTCCATGGGGACTTACTCCTACAATGAGCAGTTCTTC. Its translation: CASSYSMGTYSYNEQFF.

This clonotype was detected once. This sequence joins TRBV18 and TRBJ2-3; D not resolved. The CDR3 runs to 14 residues. In germline, CDR1 is KGHSH, CDR2 LQKENI. Trimming removed 4 bases from V and 2 bases from J, with 10 bases in between. CDR3 nucleotides: TGTGCCAGCTCACATACTGACGACACAGATACGCAGTATTTT. Translated, it gives CASSHTDDTDTQYF.

The chain links TRBV7-3 to TRBJ2-1; D is unclear. The CDR3 covers 15 residues. Germline CDR1 and CDR2: SGHTA and FQGTGA. V was pared by 3 bases and J by 6 bases, with 15 bases between. CDR3 amino acids: CASSFSHNTRNEQFF. The DNA for the CDR3 is TGTGCCAGCAGCTTTTCCCACAATACCCGCAATGAGCAGTTCTTC.

CDR3 residues: CASTGLSGKRSSYNEQFF. DNA of the CDR3: TGTGCCAGCACGGGTCTCAGCGGGAAGAGGAGCTCCTACAATGAGCAGTTCTTC. The chain has TRBV12-3 or TRBV12-4 and TRBJ2-1; 7 bases agree with TRBD2. The V gene end was trimmed by 7 bases and the J gene end by 0 bases; junction bases not matched to a gene: 15. The CDR3 consists of 18 residues.

This clonotype turned up a few times. The chain carries TRBV5-1 and TRBJ2-5; the match to TRBD2 covers 11 bases. V dropped 3 bases and J dropped 3; count of bases not matched to a gene: 16. The CDR3 is made up of 19 amino acids. From germline, CDR1 is SGHRS and CDR2 YFSETQ. The CDR3 region is CASSYRLVAGGRREETQYF. DNA of the CDR3: TGCGCCAGCAGCTATAGGCTGGTAGCGGGAGGGAGGAGAGAAGAGACCCAGTACTTC.

This chain joins TRBV7-2 and TRBJ1-2; D is unclear. The CDR3 runs 15 residues. V was pared by 1 base and J by 6 bases, with 15 bases between. The germline V gene encodes CDR1 SGHTA and CDR2 FQGNSA. CDR3 in amino acids: CASSLDPGPINGYTF. In DNA, the CDR3 is TGTGCCAGCAGCTTAGATCCGGGCCCAATCAATGGCTACACCTTC.

This clonotype has a count of ten or more. V gene TRBV4-2 combines with J gene TRBJ2-1, with D maybe TRBD2 (5 bases). V lost 0 bases and J lost 4, with 10 bases in between. The CDR3 consists of 15 residues. Germline-derived CDR1 and CDR2 are LGHNA and YNFKEQ. The CDR3 bases are TGTGCCAGCAGCCAAGACTGGAGCGGTTACAATGAGCAGTTCTTC. Its protein product is CASSQDWSGYNEQFF.

The rearrangement links TRBV12-3 or TRBV12-4 to TRBJ2-3, with 7 bases aligning to TRBD2. The junction had 11 bases not matched to a gene; V was cut back by 2 bases and J by 0 bases. This CDR3 region has 18 residues. Here the CDR3 reads CASSLKSGTTSSTDTQYF. As DNA, the CDR3 is TGTGCCAGCAGTTTAAAATCCGGGACTACCTCTAGCACAGATACGCAGTATTTT.

This clonotype was recorded at least ten times. A read error may produce the germline difference seen at one junction end. The chain is built from TRBV3-1 and TRBJ2-3, with D perhaps matching TRBD2 (5 bases). This CDR3 has 14 residues. CDR1 LGHDT and CDR2 YNNKEL come from the germline V gene (reference sequence). The CDR3 here is CASSQEGGTDTQYF. The DNA for the CDR3 is TGCGCCAGCAGCCAAGAGGGAGGCACAGATACGCAGTATTTT.

This chain joins TRBV5-5 and TRBJ1-1; D is ambiguous. The CDR3 consists of 17 residues. Germline loops: CDR1 SGHKS, CDR2 YYEKEE (reference sequence). Deletions cut 0 bases from V and 4 bases from J, with 19 bases between. The CDR3 is CASSLGYFGLWSTEAFF. The CDR3 bases are TGTGCCAGCAGCTTGGGGTATTTTGGCCTGTGGAGCACTGAAGCTTTCTTT.

The chain recombines TRBV12-3 or TRBV12-4 with TRBJ2-3, with a tentative D call TRBD2 (6 bases). Trimming cost V 7 bases and J 4 bases, with 18 bases left between them. This CDR3 is 15 amino acids long. The CDR3 nucleotides are TGTGCCAGCACCTGGGGGGACGGCAGCTCAGATACGCAGTATTTT. Amino acids: CASTWGDGSSDTQYF.

This clonotype was found a few times. J is TRBJ2-1 and V is TRBV11-2; TRBD1 matches at 12 bases. Germline values: CDR1 SGHAT, CDR2 FQNNGV. This CDR3 contains 15 residues. J was trimmed by 8 bases and V by 6 bases; bases with no gene match: 8. CDR3 in DNA: TGTGCCAGCAGACCAACGGGACAGGGGGCGGATGAGCAGTTCTTC. This translates into CASRPTGQGADEQFF.